Given below is one TCR beta chain in context. What it recognizes is unknown. The CDR3 contains 15 residues. Germline CDR1 and CDR2: SGHTA and FQGNSA. The V end was cut by 1 base, the J end by 1 base, with 9 bases between. These data originate in a study of human T cells and chemical hapten exposure. Findings and limits, study-wide: Counts of TCRs above 1 in 1000 frequency stayed unchanged with DPC sensitization.

In the original workflow: Sequenced samples showed a median of around 96,000 TCRs each, with counts running from about 20,000 to 690,000. TCRdb ran MiXCR on the RACE reads and lists one entry per CDR3 protein. The V and J calls and clone size are TCRdb's, not the authors'. The table records about 200,000 distinct CDR3 sequences, approximately 24% of them present only once. As to time point: patch test 3, about 24 weeks after DPC sensitization. As to treatment: therapeutic diphenylcyclopropenone sensitization with weekly scalp DPC. Source: whole blood, taken in connection with sensitization to the hapten diphenylcyclopropenone (DPC). This clonotype was sampled from a woman in her forties with alopecia areata. Some clones in this sample may be carry-over from other donors' samples. The chain links TRBV7-2 to TRBJ2-3; unclear D gene. The DNA of the CDR3 is TGTGCCAGCAGCTTAGGCGAGTGGGGCACAGATACGCAGTATTTT. It codes for CASSLGEWGTDTQYF.